This T cell receptor (beta chain) was recovered during a study of cytomegalovirus exposure and HLA in healthy donors. Study findings and constraints: A later analysis showed HLA-associated TCR beta chains outstripping equally common others in clonal expansion. HLA allele associations emerged for about 16,000 TCR beta sequences in a later analysis, at 0.05 false discovery rate. Per a prior analysis, the majority of TCR beta V segments were productive roughly 87% or roughly 30% of the time.

All the people who gave samples were healthy bone marrow donors. To note about this clone: The antigen remains unidentified.

The PCR made use of 60 Vbeta and 13 Jbeta primers. Produced via immunoSEQ multiplex PCR; TCRdb's table is partial and in-frame only. The table lists 140,000 to 150,000 clones, over 80% of them singletons, with under 3% in the top ten. This CDR3 is 16 amino acids long. Germline CDR1 and CDR2: ENHRY and SYGVKD. V trimming: 5 bases; J trimming: 0 bases; junction bases outside the gene matches: 8. Sequencing was performed on PBMCs. This clonotype was obtained from a woman in her 30s in good health and CMV-seronegative. This sequence joins TRBV10-3 and TRBJ2-5; TRBD1 matches at 8 bases. Here the CDR3 DNA reads TGTGCCATCAGTACCGGGACAGGTTTGTACCAAGAGACCCAGTACTTC. Protein sequence: CAISTGTGLYQETQYF.